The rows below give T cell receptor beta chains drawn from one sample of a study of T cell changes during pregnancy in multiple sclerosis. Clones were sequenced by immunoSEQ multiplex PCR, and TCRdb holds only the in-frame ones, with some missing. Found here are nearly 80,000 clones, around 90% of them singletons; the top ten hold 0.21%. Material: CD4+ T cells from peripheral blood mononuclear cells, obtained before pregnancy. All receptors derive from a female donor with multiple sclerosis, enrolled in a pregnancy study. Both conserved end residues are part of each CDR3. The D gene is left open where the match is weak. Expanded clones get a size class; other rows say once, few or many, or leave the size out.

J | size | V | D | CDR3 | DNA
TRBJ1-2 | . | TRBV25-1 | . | CASSDRGFYGYTF | TGTGCCAGCAGTGATCGGGGATTTTATGGCTACACCTTC
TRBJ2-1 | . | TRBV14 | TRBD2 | CASSLFQGLAGGPSSYNEQFF | TGTGCCAGCAGCCTTTTCCAGGGGCTAGCGGGAGGGCCGAGCTCCTACAATGAGCAGTTCTTC
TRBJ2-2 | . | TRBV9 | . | CASSVDLRGHTGELFF | TGTGCCAGCAGCGTAGATTTGCGGGGGCACACCGGGGAGCTGTTTTTT
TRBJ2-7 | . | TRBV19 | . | CASSRDSGEQYF | TGTGCCAGTAGTAGGGACTCTGGCGAGCAGTACTTC
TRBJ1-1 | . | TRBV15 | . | CATSRDVANTEAFF | TGTGCCACCAGCAGAGACGTAGCGAACACTGAAGCTTTCTTT
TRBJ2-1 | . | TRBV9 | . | CASSVALLSYNEQFF | TGTGCCAGCAGCGTAGCTCTCTTATCCTACAATGAGCAGTTCTTC
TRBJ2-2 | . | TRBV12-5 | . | CASGPTPGELFF | TGTGCTAGTGGCCCTACCCCCGGGGAGCTGTTTTTT
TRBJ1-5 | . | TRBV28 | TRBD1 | CASSLPGGPTQPQHF | TGTGCCAGCAGTTTGCCAGGGGGACCCACTCAGCCCCAGCATTTT
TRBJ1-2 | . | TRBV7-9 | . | CASSRPGREFGYTF | TGTGCCAGCAGCCGCCCGGGAAGAGAGTTTGGCTACACCTTC
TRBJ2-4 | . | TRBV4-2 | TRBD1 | CASSQVARQGPYIQYF | TGTGCCAGCAGCCAAGTTGCCCGACAGGGGCCATACATTCAGTACTTC
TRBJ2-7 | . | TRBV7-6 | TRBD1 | CASSLSLGTGPFGSYEQYF | TGTGCCAGCAGCTTAAGTTTGGGGACAGGGCCTTTTGGGTCCTACGAGCAGTACTTC
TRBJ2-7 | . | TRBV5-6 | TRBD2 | CASSLVAGGLYEQYF | TGTGCCAGCAGCTTGGTGGCGGGAGGGCTCTACGAGCAGTACTTC
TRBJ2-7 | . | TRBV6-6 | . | CASSYEGTGINEQYF | TGTGCCAGCAGTTACGAAGGAACGGGAATCAACGAGCAGTACTTC
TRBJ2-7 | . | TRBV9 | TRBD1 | CASSPRQGSPHEQYF | TGTGCCAGCAGCCCCCGACAGGGATCCCCTCACGAGCAGTACTTC
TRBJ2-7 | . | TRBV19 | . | CASSTHYGKNSYEQYF | TGTGCCAGTAGTACCCACTACGGGAAGAATTCCTACGAGCAGTACTTC
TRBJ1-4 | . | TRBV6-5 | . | CASSYSASATNEKLFF | TGTGCCAGCAGTTACTCGGCCAGTGCAACTAATGAAAAACTGTTTTTT
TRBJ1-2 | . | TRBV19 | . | CASSMRQDGYTF | TGTGCCAGTAGTATGAGACAGGATGGCTACACCTTC
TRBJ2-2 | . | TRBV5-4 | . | CASSLGGNANTGELFF | TGTGCCAGCAGCTTGGGAGGGAACGCGAACACCGGGGAGCTGTTTTTT
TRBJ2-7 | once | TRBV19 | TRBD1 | CASSPRTGRSYEQYF | TGTGCCAGTAGCCCGAGGACAGGCCGCTCCTACGAGCAGTACTTC
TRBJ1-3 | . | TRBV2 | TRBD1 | CASSPRTGRNTIYF | TGTGCCAGCAGTCCTAGGACAGGGCGAAACACCATATATTTT
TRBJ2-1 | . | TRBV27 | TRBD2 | CASSVARTSGRIYEQFF | TGTGCCAGCAGTGTGGCTCGGACTAGCGGGAGAATATATGAGCAGTTCTTC
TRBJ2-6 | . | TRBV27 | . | CASSLRGAAGANVLTF | TGTGCCAGCAGCCTCAGGGGTGCGGCTGGGGCCAACGTCCTGACTTTC
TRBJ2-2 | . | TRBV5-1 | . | CASSLARVNTGELFF | TGCGCCAGCAGCTTGGCGAGGGTTAACACCGGGGAGCTGTTTTTT
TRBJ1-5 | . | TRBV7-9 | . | CASSLGGGTDEPQHF | TGTGCCAGCAGCTTAGGGGGAGGAACTGATGAACCCCAGCATTTT
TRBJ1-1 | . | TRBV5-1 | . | CASSLGQGFQAEAFF | TGCGCCAGCAGCTTGGGGCAGGGTTTCCAGGCTGAAGCTTTCTTT
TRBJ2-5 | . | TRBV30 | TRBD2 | CAWRKIAGGPGETQYF | TGTGCCTGGAGAAAGATAGCGGGAGGGCCGGGAGAGACCCAGTACTTC
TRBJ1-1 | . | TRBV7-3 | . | CASSLYVRGVLDTEAFF | TGTGCCAGCAGCTTATATGTCAGGGGAGTCTTGGACACTGAAGCTTTCTTT
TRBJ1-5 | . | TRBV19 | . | CASSKGILSNQPQHF | TGTGCCAGTAGTAAGGGGATTCTAAGCAATCAGCCCCAGCATTTT
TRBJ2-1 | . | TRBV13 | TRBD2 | CAGASGGPRNEQFF | TGTGCCGGCGCTAGCGGGGGCCCTCGGAATGAGCAGTTCTTC
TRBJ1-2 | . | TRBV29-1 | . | CSVTLGLSSYGYTF | TGCAGCGTTACCCTGGGACTTTCCTCCTATGGCTACACCTTC
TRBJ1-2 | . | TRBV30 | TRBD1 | CAWSFPGQGPNYGYTF | TGTGCCTGGAGTTTCCCGGGACAGGGGCCGAACTATGGCTACACCTTC
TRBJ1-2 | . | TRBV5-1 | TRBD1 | CASSLGDRADGYTF | TGCGCCAGCAGCTTGGGGGACAGGGCTGATGGCTACACCTTC
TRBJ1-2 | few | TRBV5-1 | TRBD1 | CASSSDRAGYGYTF | TGCGCCAGCAGTTCGGACAGGGCCGGCTATGGCTACACCTTC
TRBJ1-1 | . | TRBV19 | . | CASSTQRDTEAFF | TGTGCCAGTAGTACACAGCGGGACACTGAAGCTTTCTTT
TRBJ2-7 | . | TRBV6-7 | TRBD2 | CASSFRGRPYEQYF | TGTGCCAGCAGTTTTCGCGGGAGACCCTACGAGCAGTACTTC
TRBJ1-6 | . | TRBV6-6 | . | CASSTQLGNNSPLHF | TGTGCCAGCAGTACCCAACTAGGAAATAATTCACCCCTCCACTTT
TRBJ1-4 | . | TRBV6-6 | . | CASSYRNGEEKLFF | TGTGCCAGCAGTTACAGAAACGGTGAGGAAAAACTGTTTTTT
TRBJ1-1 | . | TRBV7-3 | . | CASSSPDSGGAFF | TGTGCCAGCAGCTCCCCCGACTCCGGTGGAGCTTTCTTT
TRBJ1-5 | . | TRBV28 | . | CASSLGGGNQPQHF | TGTGCCAGCAGTTTAGGGGGGGGCAATCAGCCCCAGCATTTT
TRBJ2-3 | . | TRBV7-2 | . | CASSAVNTQYF | TGTGCCAGCAGCGCGGTGAATACGCAGTATTTT
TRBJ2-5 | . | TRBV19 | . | CASSIGGGGRQETQYF | TGTGCCAGTAGTATAGGCGGTGGGGGGAGGCAAGAGACCCAGTACTTC
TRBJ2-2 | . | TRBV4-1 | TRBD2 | CASSSRGGVAGELFF | TGCGCCAGCAGCTCCCGCGGGGGTGTAGCCGGGGAGCTGTTTTTT
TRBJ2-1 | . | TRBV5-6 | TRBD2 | CASSGLGINEQFF | TGTGCCAGCAGCGGACTAGGCATCAATGAGCAGTTCTTC
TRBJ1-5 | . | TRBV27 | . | CASSPRQFNQPQHF | TGTGCCAGCAGTCCCCGACAGTTCAATCAGCCCCAGCATTTT
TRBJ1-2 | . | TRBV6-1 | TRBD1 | CASSGRDSAYGYTF | TGTGCCAGCAGTGGGAGGGACAGCGCCTATGGCTACACCTTC
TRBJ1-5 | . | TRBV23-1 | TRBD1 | CASSQGSDRGELGNQPQHF | TGCGCCAGCAGTCAAGGTTCGGACAGGGGGGAGTTGGGCAATCAGCCCCAGCATTTT
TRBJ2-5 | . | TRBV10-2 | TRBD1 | CASSGDRPGVGETQYF | TGCGCCAGCAGTGGGGACAGGCCCGGGGTTGGCGAGACCCAGTACTTC
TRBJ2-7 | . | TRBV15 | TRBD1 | CATSRGQGFNEQYF | TGTGCCACCAGCAGAGGACAGGGATTCAACGAGCAGTACTTC
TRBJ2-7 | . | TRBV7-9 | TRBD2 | CASSLVGGAREQYF | TGTGCCAGCAGCTTAGTCGGGGGGGCTAGGGAGCAGTACTTC
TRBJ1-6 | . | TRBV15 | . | CATSTAAGRGMRNSPLHF | TGTGCCACCAGCACAGCGGCCGGCAGGGGTATGCGGAATTCACCCCTCCACTTT
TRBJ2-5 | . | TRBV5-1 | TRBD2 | CASSLRSSGGLIQETQYF | TGCGCCAGCAGCTTGCGGTCTAGCGGGGGGCTCATTCAAGAGACCCAGTACTTC
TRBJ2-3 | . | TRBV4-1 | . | CASSHPSDTQYF | TGCGCCAGCAGCCACCCCTCGGATACGCAGTATTTT
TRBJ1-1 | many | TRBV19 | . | CASSIRPQGNTEAFF | TGTGCCAGTAGTATTAGACCTCAGGGCAACACTGAAGCTTTCTTT
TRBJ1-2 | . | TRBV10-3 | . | CAISEARGVSDGYTF | TGTGCCATCAGTGAGGCTCGCGGGGTTTCGGATGGCTACACCTTC
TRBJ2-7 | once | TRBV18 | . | CASSYQGPSSYEQYF | TGTGCCAGCTCATACCAGGGGCCCAGCTCCTACGAGCAGTACTTC
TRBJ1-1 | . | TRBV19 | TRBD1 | CASSIRDRVGTEAFF | TGTGCCAGTAGTATCCGGGACAGGGTCGGCACTGAAGCTTTCTTT
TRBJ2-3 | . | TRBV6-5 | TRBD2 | CASSYGLAGADTQYF | TGTGCCAGCAGTTACGGTCTAGCGGGAGCAGATACGCAGTATTTT
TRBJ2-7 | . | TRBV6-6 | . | CASSLLSSDSYEQYF | TGTGCCAGCAGTTTACTTTCTAGCGACTCCTACGAGCAGTACTTC